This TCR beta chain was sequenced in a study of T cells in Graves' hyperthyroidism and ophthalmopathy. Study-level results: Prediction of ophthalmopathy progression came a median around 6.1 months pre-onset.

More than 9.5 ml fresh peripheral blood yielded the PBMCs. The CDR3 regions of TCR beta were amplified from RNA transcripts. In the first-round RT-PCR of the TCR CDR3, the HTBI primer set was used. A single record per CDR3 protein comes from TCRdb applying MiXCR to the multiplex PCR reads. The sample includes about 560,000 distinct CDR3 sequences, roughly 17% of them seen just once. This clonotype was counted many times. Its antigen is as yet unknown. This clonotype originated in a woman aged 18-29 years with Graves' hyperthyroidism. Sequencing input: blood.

CDR3 bases: TGTGCCAGCAGCTTAGTACACAGGAACACTGAAGCTTTCTTT. Translated: CASSLVHRNTEAFF. The V call is TRBV7-2, the J call TRBJ1-1; no firm D call. The CDR3 covers 14 residues. Germline V gives CDR1 SGHTA, CDR2 FQGNSA. The V end was cut by 1 base, the J end by 1 base, with 7 bases between. The full variable domain, with the rest looked up from reference TRBV7-2 and TRBJ1-1, is GAGVSQSPSNKVTEKGKDVELRCDPISGHTALYWYRQSLGQGLEFLIYFQGNSAPDKSGLPSDRFSAERTGGSVSTLTIQRTQQEDSAVYLCASSLVHRNTEAFFGQGTRLTVV.